This paragraph covers one TCR beta chain sequence. These data are taken from a study of blood T cell repertoires in COVID-19. In the study overall: Samples taken during acute and convalescent COVID-19 were collected in the United States, Italy and Spain.

The CDR3 contains 16 residues. V lost 1 base, J lost 5 bases, and 5 bases stayed unmatched. CDR1 is SGDLS, CDR2 YYNGEE, per germline. Produced via immunoSEQ multiplex PCR; TCRdb's table is partial and in-frame only. The sample consists of 130,000 to 150,000 clones, approximately 80% of them appearing once. The sequence derives from a human donor in a cohort sampled during active COVID-19. The sequenced sample consisted of peripheral blood. The chain is built from TRBV9 and TRBJ2-3; 12 bases agree with TRBD1. CDR3 amino acids: CASSVSGTGGRDTQYF. The DNA for the CDR3 is TGTGCCAGCAGCGTATCGGGGACAGGGGGCAGAGATACGCAGTATTTT.